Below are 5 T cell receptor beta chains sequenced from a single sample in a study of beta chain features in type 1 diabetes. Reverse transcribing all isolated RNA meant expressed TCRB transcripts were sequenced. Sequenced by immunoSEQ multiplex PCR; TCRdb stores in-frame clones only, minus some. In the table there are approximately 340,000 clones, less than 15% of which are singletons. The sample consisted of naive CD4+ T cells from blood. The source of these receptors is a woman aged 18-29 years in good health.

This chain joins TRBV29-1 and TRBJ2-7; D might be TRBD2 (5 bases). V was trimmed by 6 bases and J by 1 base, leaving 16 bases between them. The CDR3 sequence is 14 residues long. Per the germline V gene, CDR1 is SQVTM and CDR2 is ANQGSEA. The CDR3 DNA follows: TGCAGCGTAACGGACTTCGACCGTTCCTACGAGCAGTACTTC. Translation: CSVTDFDRSYEQYF.

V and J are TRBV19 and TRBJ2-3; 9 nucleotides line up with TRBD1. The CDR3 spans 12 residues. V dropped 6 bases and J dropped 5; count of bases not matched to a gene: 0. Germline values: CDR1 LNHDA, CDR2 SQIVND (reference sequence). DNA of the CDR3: TGTGCCAGTAGGACAGGGGGAGATACGCAGTATTTT. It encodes CASRTGGDTQYF. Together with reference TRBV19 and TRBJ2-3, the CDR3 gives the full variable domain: DGGITQSPKYLFRKEGQNVTLSCEQNLNHDAMYWYRQDPGQGLRLIYYSQIVNDFQKGDIAEGYSVSREKKESFPLTVTSAQKNPTAFYLCASRTGGDTQYFGPGTRLTVL.

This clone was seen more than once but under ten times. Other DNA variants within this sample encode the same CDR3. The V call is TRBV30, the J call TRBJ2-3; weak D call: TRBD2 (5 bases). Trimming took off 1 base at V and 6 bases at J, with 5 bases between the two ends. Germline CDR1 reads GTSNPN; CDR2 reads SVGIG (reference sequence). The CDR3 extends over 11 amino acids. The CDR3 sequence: CAWSGGDTQYF. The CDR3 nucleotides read TGTGCCTGGAGTGGCGGGGATACGCAGTATTTT.

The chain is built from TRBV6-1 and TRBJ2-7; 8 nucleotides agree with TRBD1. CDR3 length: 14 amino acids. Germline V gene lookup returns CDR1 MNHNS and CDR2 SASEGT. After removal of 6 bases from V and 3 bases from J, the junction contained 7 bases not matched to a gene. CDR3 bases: TGTGCCAGCAGGGACAGGGAGTGGGGCTACGAGCAGTACTTC. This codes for CASRDREWGYEQYF.

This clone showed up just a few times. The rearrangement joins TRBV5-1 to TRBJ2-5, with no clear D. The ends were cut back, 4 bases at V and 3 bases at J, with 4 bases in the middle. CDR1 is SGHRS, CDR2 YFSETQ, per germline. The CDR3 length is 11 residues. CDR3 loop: CASSLKETQYF. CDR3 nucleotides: TGCGCCAGCAGCCTAAAAGAGACCCAGTACTTC.